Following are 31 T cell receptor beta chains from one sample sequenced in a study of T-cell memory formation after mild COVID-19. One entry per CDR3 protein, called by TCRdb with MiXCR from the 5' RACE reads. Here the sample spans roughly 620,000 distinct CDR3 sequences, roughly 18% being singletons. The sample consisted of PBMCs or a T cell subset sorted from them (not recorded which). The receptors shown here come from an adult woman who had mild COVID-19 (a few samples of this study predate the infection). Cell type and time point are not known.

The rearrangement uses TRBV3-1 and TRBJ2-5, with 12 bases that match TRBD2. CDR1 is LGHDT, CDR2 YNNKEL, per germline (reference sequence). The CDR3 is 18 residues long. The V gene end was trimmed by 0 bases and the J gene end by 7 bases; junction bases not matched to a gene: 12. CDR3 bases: TGTGCCAGCAGCCAAGAACGGCTAGCGGGAGGGCCAGTAGGGACCCAGTACTTC. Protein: CASSQERLAGGPVGTQYF.

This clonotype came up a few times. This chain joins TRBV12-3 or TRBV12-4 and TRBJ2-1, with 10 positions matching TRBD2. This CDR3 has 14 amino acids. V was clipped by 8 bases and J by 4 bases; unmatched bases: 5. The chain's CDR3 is CASGSGGNYNEQFF. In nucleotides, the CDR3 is TGTGCCAGCGGTAGCGGGGGGAATTACAATGAGCAGTTCTTC.

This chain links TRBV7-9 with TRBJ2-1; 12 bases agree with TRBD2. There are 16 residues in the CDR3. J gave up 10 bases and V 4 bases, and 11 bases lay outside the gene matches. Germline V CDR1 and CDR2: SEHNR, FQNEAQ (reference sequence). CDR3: CASSSPGLAGLREQFF. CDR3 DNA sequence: TGTGCCAGCAGCTCCCCGGGACTAGCGGGCCTTCGGGAGCAGTTCTTC. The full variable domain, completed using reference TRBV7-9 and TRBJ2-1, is DTGVSQNPRHKITKRGQNVTFRCDPISEHNRLYWYRQTLGQGPEFLTYFQNEAQLEKSRLLSDRFSAERPKGSFSTLEIQRTEQGDSAMYLCASSSPGLAGLREQFFGPGTRLTVL.

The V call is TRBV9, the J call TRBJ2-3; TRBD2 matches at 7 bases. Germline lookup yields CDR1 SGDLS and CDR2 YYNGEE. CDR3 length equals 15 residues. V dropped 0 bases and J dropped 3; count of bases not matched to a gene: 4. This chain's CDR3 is CASSVGASGTDTQYF. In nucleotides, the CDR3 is TGTGCCAGCAGCGTAGGAGCTAGCGGAACAGATACGCAGTATTTT.

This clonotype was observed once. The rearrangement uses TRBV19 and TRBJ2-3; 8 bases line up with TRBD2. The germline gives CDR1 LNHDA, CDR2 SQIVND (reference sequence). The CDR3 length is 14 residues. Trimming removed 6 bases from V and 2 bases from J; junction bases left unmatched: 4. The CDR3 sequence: CASRAAGDTDTQYF. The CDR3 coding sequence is TGTGCCAGTAGAGCAGCGGGGGACACAGATACGCAGTATTTT.

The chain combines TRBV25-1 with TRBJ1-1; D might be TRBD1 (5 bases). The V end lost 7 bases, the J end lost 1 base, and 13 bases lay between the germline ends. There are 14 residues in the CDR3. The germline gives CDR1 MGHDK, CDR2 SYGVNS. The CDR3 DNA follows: TGTGCCAGCATGGATCCCGGGACGAACACTGAAGCTTTCTTT. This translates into CASMDPGTNTEAFF.

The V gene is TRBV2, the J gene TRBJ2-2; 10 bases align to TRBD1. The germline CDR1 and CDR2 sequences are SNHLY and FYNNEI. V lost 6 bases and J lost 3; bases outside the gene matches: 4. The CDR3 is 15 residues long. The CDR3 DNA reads TGTGCCAGCAGAGGACAGGGGGGGTACACCGGGGAGCTGTTTTTT. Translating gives CASRGQGGYTGELFF. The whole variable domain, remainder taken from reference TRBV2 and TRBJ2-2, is EPEVTQTPSHQVTQMGQEVILRCVPISNHLYFYWYRQILGQKVEFLVSFYNNEISEKSEIFDDQFSVERPDGSNFTLKIRSTKLEDSAMYFCASRGQGGYTGELFFGEGSRLTVL.

The CDR3 spells CASRGVGVETQYF. CDR3 in DNA: TGTGCCAGCAGAGGTGTGGGAGTGGAGACCCAGTACTTC. The V and J genes are TRBV6-2 or TRBV6-3 and TRBJ2-5; weak D call: TRBD2 (5 bases). CDR1 is MNHEY and CDR2 is SVGEGT in the germline V gene. The CDR3 spans 13 residues. Trimming removed 6 bases at V and 5 bases at J, with 13 bases between.

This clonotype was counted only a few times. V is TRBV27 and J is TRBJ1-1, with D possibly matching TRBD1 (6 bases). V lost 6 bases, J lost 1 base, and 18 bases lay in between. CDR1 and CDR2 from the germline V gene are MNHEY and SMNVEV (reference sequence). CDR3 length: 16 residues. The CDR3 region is CASSRRGTPSNTEAFF. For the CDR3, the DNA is TGTGCCAGCAGCCGCCGGGGGACACCCTCGAACACTGAAGCTTTCTTT.

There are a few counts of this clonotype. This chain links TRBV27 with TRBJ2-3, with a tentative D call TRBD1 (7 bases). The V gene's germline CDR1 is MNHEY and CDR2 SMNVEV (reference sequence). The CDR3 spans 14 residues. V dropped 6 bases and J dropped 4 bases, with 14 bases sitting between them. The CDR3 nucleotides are TGTGCCAGCAGCCGGGCGGGACAGCCAGATACGCAGTATTTT. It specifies CASSRAGQPDTQYF.

CDR3 in amino acids: CASSRLAAKNIQYF. The CDR3, as DNA: TGTGCCAGCAGTCGGCTAGCTGCCAAAAACATTCAGTACTTC. This chain connects TRBV6-5 to TRBJ2-4, with D perhaps TRBD2 (5 bases). Germline CDR1 and CDR2: MNHEY and SVGAGI. This CDR3 has 14 amino acids. V was cut by 5 bases and J by 1 base, with 9 bases left in between.

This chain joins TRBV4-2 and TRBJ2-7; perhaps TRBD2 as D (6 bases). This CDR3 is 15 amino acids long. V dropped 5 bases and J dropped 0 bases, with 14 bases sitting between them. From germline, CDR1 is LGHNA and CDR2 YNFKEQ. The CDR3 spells CASSSEGRSSYEQYF. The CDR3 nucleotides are TGTGCCAGCAGCTCGGAGGGTAGGAGCTCCTACGAGCAGTACTTC.

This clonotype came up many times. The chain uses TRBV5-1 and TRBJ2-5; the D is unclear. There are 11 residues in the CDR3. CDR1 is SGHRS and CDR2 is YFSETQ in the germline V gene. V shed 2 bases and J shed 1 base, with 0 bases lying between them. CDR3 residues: CASSFQETQYF. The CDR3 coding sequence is TGCGCCAGCAGCTTCCAAGAGACCCAGTACTTC.

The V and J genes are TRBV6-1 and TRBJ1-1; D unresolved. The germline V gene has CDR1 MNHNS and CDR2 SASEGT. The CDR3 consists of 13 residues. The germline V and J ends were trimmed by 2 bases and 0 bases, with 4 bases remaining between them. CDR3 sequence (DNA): TGTGCCAGCAGTGAATCTGTGAACACTGAAGCTTTCTTT. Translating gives CASSESVNTEAFF.

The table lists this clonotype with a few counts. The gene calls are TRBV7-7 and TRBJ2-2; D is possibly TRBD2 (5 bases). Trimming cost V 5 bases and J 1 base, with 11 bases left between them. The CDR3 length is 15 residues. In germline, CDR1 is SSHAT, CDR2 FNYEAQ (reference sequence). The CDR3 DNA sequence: TGTGCCAGCAGCCCGACCCGGGGGAACACCGGGGAGCTGTTTTTT. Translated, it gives CASSPTRGNTGELFF.

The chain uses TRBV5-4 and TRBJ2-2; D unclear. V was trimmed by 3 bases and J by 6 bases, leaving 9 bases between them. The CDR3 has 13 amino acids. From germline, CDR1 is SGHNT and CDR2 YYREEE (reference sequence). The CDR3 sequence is CASSWVLSGELFF. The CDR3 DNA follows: TGTGCCAGCAGCTGGGTTCTTTCCGGGGAGCTGTTTTTT.

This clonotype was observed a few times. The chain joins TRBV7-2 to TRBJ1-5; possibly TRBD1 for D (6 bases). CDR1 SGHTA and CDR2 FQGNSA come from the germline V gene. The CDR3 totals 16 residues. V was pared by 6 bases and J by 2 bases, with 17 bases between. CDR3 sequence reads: CASSRRGGRGNQPQHF. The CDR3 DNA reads TGTGCCAGCAGTCGCCGTGGGGGGCGCGGCAATCAGCCCCAGCATTTT.

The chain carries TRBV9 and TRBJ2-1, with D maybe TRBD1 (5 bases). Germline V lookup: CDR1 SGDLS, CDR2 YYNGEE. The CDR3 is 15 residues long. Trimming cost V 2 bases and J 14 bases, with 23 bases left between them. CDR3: CASSVARDRESGEFF. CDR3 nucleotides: TGTGCCAGCAGCGTTGCCAGGGATAGGGAATCGGGCGAGTTCTTC.

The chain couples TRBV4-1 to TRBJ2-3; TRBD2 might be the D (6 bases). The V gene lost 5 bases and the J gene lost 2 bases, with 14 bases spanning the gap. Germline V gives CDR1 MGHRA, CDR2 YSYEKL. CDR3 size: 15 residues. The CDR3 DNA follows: TGCGCCAGCAGCAGCCGGGACTCTCCCACAGATACGCAGTATTTT. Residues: CASSSRDSPTDTQYF.

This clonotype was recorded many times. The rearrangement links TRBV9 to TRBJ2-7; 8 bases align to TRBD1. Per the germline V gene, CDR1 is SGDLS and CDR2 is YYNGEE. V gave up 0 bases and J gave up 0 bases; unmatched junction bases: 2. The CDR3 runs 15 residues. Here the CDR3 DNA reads TGTGCCAGCAGCGTAGATGGGACAGGCTCCTACGAGCAGTACTTC. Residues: CASSVDGTGSYEQYF.

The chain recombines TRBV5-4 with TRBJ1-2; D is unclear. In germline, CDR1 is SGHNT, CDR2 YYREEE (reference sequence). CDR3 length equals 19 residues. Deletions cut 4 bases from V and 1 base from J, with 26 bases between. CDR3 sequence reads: CASSRLGPVLQFFNYGYTF. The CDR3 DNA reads TGTGCCAGCAGCCGATTAGGTCCCGTGCTTCAGTTCTTTAACTATGGCTACACCTTC.

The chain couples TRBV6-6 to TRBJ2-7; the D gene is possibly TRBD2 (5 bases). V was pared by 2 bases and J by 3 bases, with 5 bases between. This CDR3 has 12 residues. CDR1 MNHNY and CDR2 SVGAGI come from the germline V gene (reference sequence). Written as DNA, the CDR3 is TGTGCCAGCAGTTACGAGGGCTACGAGCAGTACTTC. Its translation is CASSYEGYEQYF.

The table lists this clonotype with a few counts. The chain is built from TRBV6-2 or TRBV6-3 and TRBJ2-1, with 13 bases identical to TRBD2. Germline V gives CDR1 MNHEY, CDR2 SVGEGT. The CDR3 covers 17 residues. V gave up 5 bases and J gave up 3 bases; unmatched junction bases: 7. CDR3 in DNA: TGTGCCAGCAGTGGCGGACTAGCGGGGGAGGGCTACAATGAGCAGTTCTTC. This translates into CASSGGLAGEGYNEQFF.

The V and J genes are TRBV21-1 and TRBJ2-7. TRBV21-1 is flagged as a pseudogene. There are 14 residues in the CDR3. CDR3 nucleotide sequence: TGTGCCAGCGCCGAGGCGGAGAGCTCCTACGAGCAGTACTTC. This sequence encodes CASAEAESSYEQYF.

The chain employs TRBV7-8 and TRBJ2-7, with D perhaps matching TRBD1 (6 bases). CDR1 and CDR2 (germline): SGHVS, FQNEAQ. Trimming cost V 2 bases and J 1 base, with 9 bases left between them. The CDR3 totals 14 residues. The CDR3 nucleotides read TGTGCCAGCAGCTTAAGGGACAAGTCCTACGAGCAGTACTTC. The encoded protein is CASSLRDKSYEQYF.

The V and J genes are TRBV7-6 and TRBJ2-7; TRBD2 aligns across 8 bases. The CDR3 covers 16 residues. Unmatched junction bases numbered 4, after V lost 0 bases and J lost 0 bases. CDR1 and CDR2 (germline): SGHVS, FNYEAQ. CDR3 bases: TGTGCCAGCAGCTTAGCGGGGCGGGGGGTCTCCTACGAGCAGTACTTC. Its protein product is CASSLAGRGVSYEQYF.

The CDR3 DNA sequence: TGTGCCAGCAGCTTTAGCACCGGGACTAACACTCAAGAGACCCAGTACTTC. It specifies CASSFSTGTNTQETQYF. The rearrangement joins TRBV7-8 to TRBJ2-5, with 7 bases identical to TRBD2. Germline V lookup: CDR1 SGHVS, CDR2 FQNEAQ. The CDR3 totals 17 residues. Trimming at V came to 3 bases and at J to 2 bases, leaving 12 bases not matched to a gene.

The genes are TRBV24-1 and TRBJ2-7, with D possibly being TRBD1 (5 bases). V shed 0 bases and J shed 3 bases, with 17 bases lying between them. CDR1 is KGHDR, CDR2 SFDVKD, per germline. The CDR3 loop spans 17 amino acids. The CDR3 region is CATSDLPDTQWRYEQYF. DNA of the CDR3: TGTGCCACCAGTGATTTGCCGGACACCCAGTGGCGCTACGAGCAGTACTTC.

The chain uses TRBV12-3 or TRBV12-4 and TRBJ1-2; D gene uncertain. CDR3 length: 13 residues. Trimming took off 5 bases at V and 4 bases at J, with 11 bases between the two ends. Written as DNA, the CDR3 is TGTGCCAGCAGTGCTGGAGGACGCTATGGCTACACCTTC. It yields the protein CASSAGGRYGYTF.

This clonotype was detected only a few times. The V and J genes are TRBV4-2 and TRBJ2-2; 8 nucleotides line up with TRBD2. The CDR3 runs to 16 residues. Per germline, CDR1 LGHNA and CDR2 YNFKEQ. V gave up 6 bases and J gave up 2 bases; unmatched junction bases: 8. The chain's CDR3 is CASSYSSGGNTGELFF. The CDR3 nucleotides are TGTGCCAGCAGTTATAGCAGCGGGGGCAACACCGGGGAGCTGTTTTTT.

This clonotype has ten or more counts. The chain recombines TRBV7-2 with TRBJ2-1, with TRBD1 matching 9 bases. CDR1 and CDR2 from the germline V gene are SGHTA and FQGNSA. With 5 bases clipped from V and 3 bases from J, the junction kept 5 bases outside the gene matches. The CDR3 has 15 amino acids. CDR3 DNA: TGTGCCAGCAGCCCGGGACAGGGTCTCTACAATGAGCAGTTCTTC. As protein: CASSPGQGLYNEQFF.